This T cell receptor beta chain comes out of a study of cytomegalovirus exposure and HLA in healthy donors. It was with 60 Vbeta and 13 Jbeta primers that the PCR ran. Generated by immunoSEQ multiplex PCR, the TCRdb table keeps only in-frame clones and is missing some. The sample lists tens of thousands of clones; under 65% were seen once. Trimming removed 2 bases from V and 1 base from J, with 11 bases in between. Germline V CDR1 and CDR2: LNHDA, SQIVND (reference sequence). This CDR3 spans 15 amino acids. The chain uses TRBV19 and TRBJ1-1; possible D gene TRBD1, 5 bases. This receptor was identified in a male donor in good health and CMV-seropositive. Sequencing input: PBMCs. CDR3 nucleotide sequence: TGTGCCAGTAGTATATCAGCCACAGGGAACACTGAAGCTTTCTTT. Its protein product is CASSISATGNTEAFF.